The next 29 T cell receptor beta chains were all read from a single sample in a study of T cell repertoires in cytomegalovirus infection. One entry per CDR3 protein, called by TCRdb with MiXCR from the reads. The table shows approximately 630,000 distinct CDR3 sequences, with 24% occurring only once. Sequenced sample: CD8+ T cells from PBMCs. Receptors originate from a human donor in good health (CMV status not recorded). Some clones in this sample may be carry-over from other donors' samples.

The chain has TRBV20-1 and TRBJ1-4; D is unclear. CDR1 is DFQATT and CDR2 is SNEGSKA in the germline V gene (reference sequence). Trimming took 5 bases from V and 3 from J, leaving 4 bases between them. This CDR3 is built from 11 residues. CDR3 in amino acids: CSADSNEKLFF. The CDR3 DNA sequence: TGCAGTGCTGACTCTAATGAAAAACTGTTTTTT.

The sample holds many counts of this clonotype. The chain is built from TRBV7-9 and TRBJ1-1; the D is unclear. V dropped 6 bases and J dropped 1 base, with 3 bases sitting between them. This CDR3 is 11 amino acids long. Germline V gives CDR1 SEHNR, CDR2 FQNEAQ (reference sequence). The chain's CDR3 is CASRWNTEAFF. The CDR3 nucleotides are TGTGCCAGCAGATGGAACACTGAAGCTTTCTTT.

This clonotype was picked up a small number of times. The chain links TRBV2 to TRBJ2-5; 8 positions agree with TRBD1. Germline loops: CDR1 SNHLY, CDR2 FYNNEI. The CDR3 has 14 amino acids. V gave up 9 bases and J gave up 3 bases; unmatched junction bases: 9. CDR3 DNA sequence: TGTGCCAGGACGGCGAAGACAGGGGAAGAGACCCAGTACTTC. Translating gives CARTAKTGEETQYF.

In this sample, this clonotype turned up many times. This chain links TRBV7-9 with TRBJ2-2, with D maybe TRBD1 (6 bases). This CDR3 comprises 16 residues. V gave up 0 bases and J gave up 0 bases, with 8 bases separating them. Germline V lookup: CDR1 SEHNR, CDR2 FQNEAQ (reference sequence). CDR3 amino acids: CASSLARGANTGELFF. The CDR3 nucleotides read TGTGCCAGCAGCTTAGCCAGGGGAGCGAACACCGGGGAGCTGTTTTTT.

Many counts were recorded for this clonotype. The chain combines TRBV7-6 with TRBJ2-1, with 10 bases matching TRBD1. CDR1 SGHVS and CDR2 FNYEAQ come from the germline V gene. V was clipped by 1 base and J by 4 bases; unmatched bases: 10. The CDR3 loop spans 18 amino acids. CDR3 nucleotides: TGTGCCAGCAGCTTAGAAAGGGCGGGACAGGGGTCTTACAATGAGCAGTTCTTC. It translates to CASSLERAGQGSYNEQFF.

The chain employs TRBV9 and TRBJ2-3; 7 bases map to TRBD1. With 3 bases clipped from V and 6 bases from J, the junction kept 4 bases outside the gene matches. From germline, CDR1 is SGDLS and CDR2 YYNGEE. This CDR3 is built from 13 residues. The CDR3 coding sequence is TGTGCCAGCAGCGCAGAACAGGGGGATACGCAGTATTTT. Translated: CASSAEQGDTQYF.

The V gene is TRBV4-1, the J gene TRBJ1-1; D gene uncertain. Germline V lookup: CDR1 MGHRA, CDR2 YSYEKL. This CDR3 comprises 14 residues. With 4 bases removed from V and 1 base from J, the gap between germline ends came to 10 bases. CDR3 region: CASSPGRPNTEAFF. The CDR3 nucleotides are TGCGCCAGCAGCCCGGGCCGGCCGAACACTGAAGCTTTCTTT.

This clonotype has more than one count but fewer than ten. The chain recombines TRBV6-6 with TRBJ2-3, with 8 bases matching TRBD1. This CDR3 spans 17 amino acids. The germline V gene has CDR1 MNHNY and CDR2 SVGAGI (reference sequence). V lost 2 bases to trimming and J lost 1 base; unmatched junction nucleotides: 8. CDR3 sequence (DNA): TGTGCCAGCAGTTACCCTAGAGGGGGACAGGGCACAGATACGCAGTATTTT. This encodes CASSYPRGGQGTDTQYF.

This rearrangement joins TRBV29-1 to TRBJ1-5; D uncertain. The V gene's germline CDR1 is SQVTM and CDR2 ANQGSEA. This CDR3 contains 12 residues. The V and J ends lost 5 bases and 5 bases respectively, with 10 bases between them. The CDR3 nucleotides are TGCAGCGTTTTCGACCGGGATCAGCCCCAGCATTTT. Translation: CSVFDRDQPQHF.

V and J are TRBV28 and TRBJ2-7; TRBD2 agrees at 8 bases. V shed 3 bases and J 4 bases; nucleotides not matched to a gene: 11. The germline V gene has CDR1 MDHEN and CDR2 SYDVKM. The CDR3 loop spans 16 amino acids. CDR3: CASSFRGGVAGYEQYV. Here the CDR3 DNA reads TGTGCCAGCAGTTTCCGAGGCGGGGTAGCGGGATACGAGCAGTACGTC.

This clonotype appeared many times. V usage is TRBV7-2 and J usage is TRBJ2-1, with a possible D match to TRBD2 (6 bases). The CDR3 length is 17 residues. Germline CDR1 reads SGHTA; CDR2 reads FQGNSA. V was shortened by 2 bases and J by 0 bases, with 14 bases between the two germline ends. The DNA of the CDR3 is TGTGCCAGCAGCTTAAGAGCCCGGGGGAGCTCCTACAATGAGCAGTTCTTC. This gives the protein CASSLRARGSSYNEQFF. Together with reference TRBV7-2 and TRBJ2-1, the CDR3 gives the full variable domain: GAGVSQSPSNKVTEKGKDVELRCDPISGHTALYWYRQSLGQGLEFLIYFQGNSAPDKSGLPSDRFSAERTGGSVSTLTIQRTQQEDSAVYLCASSLRARGSSYNEQFFGPGTRLTVL.

This clonotype was observed a single time. This may stem from a read error, because a much larger clone lies one nucleotide away. The gene calls are TRBV7-6 and TRBJ2-1, with 14 bases that match TRBD2. The CDR3 runs to 17 residues. The germline CDR1 and CDR2 sequences are SGHVS and FNYEAQ. The CDR3 DNA reads as TGTGCCAACAGCCATCCGACTAGCGGGGGGGCCGGGAATGAGCAGTTCTTC. Residues: CANSHPTSGGAGNEQFF.

This clonotype was seen ten or more times. The CDR3, as DNA: TGTGCCAGCAGCCTTCGTGGGCCCAAGACCGCCTACAATGAGCAGTTCTTC. Its protein is CASSLRGPKTAYNEQFF. The V call is TRBV7-6, the J call TRBJ2-1; D gene unclear. Germline lookup yields CDR1 SGHVS and CDR2 FNYEAQ. This CDR3 has 17 residues. Trimming cost V 5 bases and J 2 bases, with 19 bases left between them.

The chain uses TRBV15 and TRBJ2-2; D call uncertain. Deletions cut 1 base from V and 5 bases from J, with 20 bases between. The germline V gene has CDR1 LNHNV and CDR2 YYDKDF (reference sequence). This CDR3 spans 18 amino acids. The CDR3 DNA follows: TGTGCCACCAGCAGAGTTAATAAGGGTAGGGCTCGGACCGGGGAGCTGTTTTTT. Its protein is CATSRVNKGRARTGELFF.

This clonotype was detected many times. The J gene is TRBJ1-4, the V gene TRBV12-3 or TRBV12-4; no clear D gene. CDR3 length: 14 amino acids. Trimming took 4 bases from V and 11 from J, leaving 17 bases between them. CDR3 region: CASSSPDGREKLFF. In DNA form, the CDR3 reads TGTGCCAGCAGTTCCCCGGACGGGCGAGAGAAACTGTTTTTT.

The chain is built from TRBV19 and TRBJ1-2; TRBD1 is a possible D gene (5 bases). The CDR3 is 13 amino acids. From germline, CDR1 is LNHDA and CDR2 SQIVND (reference sequence). Trimming left V 8 bases short and J 2 bases short, with 12 bases between. The CDR3 coding sequence is TGTGCCAGTCGGGACGGCCTCAACTATGGCTACACCTTC. Translation gives CASRDGLNYGYTF.

This clonotype occurred a few times. The V and J genes are TRBV20-1 and TRBJ2-1; 11 nucleotides line up with TRBD2. Germline-derived CDR1 and CDR2 are DFQATT and SNEGSKA (reference sequence). The length of the CDR3 is 19 residues. The J segment lost 0 bases and the V segment lost 1 base, leaving 11 bases of the junction unmatched. The CDR3: CSARVLAGGPLFSYNEQFF. The CDR3 DNA is TGCAGTGCTAGAGTCCTAGCGGGGGGCCCACTCTTCTCCTACAATGAGCAGTTCTTC.

This clonotype was observed a handful of times. The chain carries TRBV7-9 and TRBJ2-2; the D call may be TRBD1 or TRBD2 (5 bases each). Germline CDR1 reads SEHNR; CDR2 reads FQNEAQ (reference sequence). CDR3 length: 11 amino acids. V shed 6 bases and J shed 6 bases, with 5 bases lying between them. The CDR3 loop reads CASRGPGELFF. For the CDR3, the DNA is TGTGCCAGCAGGGGACCCGGGGAGCTGTTTTTT.

There are a few counts of this clonotype. The V gene is TRBV23-1, the J gene TRBJ2-7, with 10 bases lining up with TRBD1. TRBV23-1 is an open reading frame, and its role is uncertain. The CDR3 loop spans 14 amino acids. J lost 5 bases, V lost 3 bases, and 4 bases had no gene match. The chain's CDR3 is CASSHPGQGNEQYF. In DNA, the CDR3 is TGCGCCAGCAGTCACCCGGGACAGGGGAACGAGCAGTACTTC.

V is TRBV15 and J is TRBJ2-1, with 7 bases matching TRBD2. CDR3 size: 16 residues. The germline V gene has CDR1 LNHNV and CDR2 YYDKDF (reference sequence). After removal of 3 bases from V and 6 bases from J, the junction contained 11 bases not matched to a gene. The CDR3 nucleotides read TGTGCCACCAGCAGGTTGGGGGGGGTGGCCGGCAATGAGCAGTTCTTC. The encoded protein is CATSRLGGVAGNEQFF.

With respect to this clonotype: This may stem from a read error, because a much larger clone lies one nucleotide away. V usage is TRBV7-8 and J usage is TRBJ2-1, with TRBD2 matching over 10 bases. The CDR3 has 16 residues. Per germline, CDR1 SGHVS and CDR2 FQNEAQ. V shed 1 base and J 5 bases; nucleotides not matched to a gene: 5. CDR3 loop: CASSLEGTSVHNEQFF. In nucleotides, the CDR3 is TGTGCCAGCAGCTTAGAGGGGACTAGCGTCCACAATGAGCAGTTCTTC.

At least ten counts were recorded for this clonotype. The chain links TRBV7-6 to TRBJ2-7, with TRBD2 as a possible D gene (5 bases). The CDR3 is made up of 13 amino acids. Trimming cost V 10 bases and J 0 bases, with 13 bases left between them. The germline V gene has CDR1 SGHVS and CDR2 FNYEAQ. CDR3 sequence reads: CAISRAGSYEQYF. The CDR3 DNA follows: TGTGCCATCTCGAGGGCGGGCTCCTACGAGCAGTACTTC.

In DNA form, the CDR3 reads TGCGCCAGCAGCCCTAAGGTTGCCGGGGAGCTGTTTTTT. Translation: CASSPKVAGELFF. V is TRBV4-1 and J is TRBJ2-2; the D is unclear. V was pared by 4 bases and J by 6 bases, with 9 bases between. The germline V gene has CDR1 MGHRA and CDR2 YSYEKL. This CDR3 contains 13 residues.

This clonotype was seen a handful of times. The chain links TRBV28 to TRBJ1-1; D is unresolved. Germline V gene data show CDR1 as MDHEN and CDR2 as SYDVKM. The CDR3 sequence is 16 residues long. The V gene lost 3 bases and the J gene lost 2 bases, with 16 bases spanning the gap. CDR3 region: CASSFKFGRRNTEAFF. The DNA for the CDR3 is TGTGCCAGCAGTTTTAAATTTGGGAGACGTAACACTGAAGCTTTCTTT.

A note on this clonotype: A far larger clone differs by one base, so this is likely a read error. J is TRBJ1-5 and V is TRBV7-9; D gene unclear. From germline, CDR1 is SEHNR and CDR2 FQNEAQ (reference sequence). The CDR3 is made up of 12 amino acids. For the CDR3, the DNA is TGTGCCAACAGCTCGGGAGGTCAGCCCCAGCATTTT. Protein: CANSSGGQPQHF.

The chain carries TRBV7-9 and TRBJ2-7, with 9 bases matching TRBD1. V was pared by 7 bases and J by 3 bases, with 7 bases of the junction left unmatched. This CDR3 spans 14 amino acids. The germline V gene encodes CDR1 SEHNR and CDR2 FQNEAQ (reference sequence). The CDR3 DNA follows: TGTGCCAGCATCCCCGGGACAGGGAACTACGAGCAGTACTTC. Translating gives CASIPGTGNYEQYF.

This sequence joins TRBV28 and TRBJ2-3; D is tentatively TRBD1 or TRBD2 (5 bases each). Between the trimmed V and J ends, which lost 2 bases and 0 bases, there was a span of 12 bases. Germline assignment: CDR1 MDHEN and CDR2 SYDVKM. The CDR3 extends over 16 amino acids. The CDR3 region is CASSLEGSYSTDTQYF. CDR3 bases: TGTGCCAGCAGTTTAGAGGGGAGCTATAGCACAGATACGCAGTATTTT. The variable domain in full, completed from reference TRBV28 and TRBJ2-3, reads DVKVTQSSRYLVKRTGEKVFLECVQDMDHENMFWYRQDPGLGLRLIYFSYDVKMKEKGDIPEGYSVSREKKERFSLILESASTNQTSMYLCASSLEGSYSTDTQYFGPGTRLTVL.

This clonotype was seen at least ten times. The rearrangement uses TRBV7-8 and TRBJ1-1; D is uncertain. The CDR3 is made up of 12 amino acids. Trimming stripped 4 bases from V and 1 base from J, with 4 bases between. Germline lookup yields CDR1 SGHVS and CDR2 FQNEAQ. CDR3 region: CASSSTNTEAFF. Written as DNA, the CDR3 is TGTGCCAGCAGCTCCACGAACACTGAAGCTTTCTTT.

This clonotype was counted a single time. The rearrangement links TRBV24-1 to TRBJ2-2; D not resolved. Trimming cost V 9 bases and J 4 bases, with 8 bases left between them. CDR1 and CDR2 from the germline V gene are KGHDR and SFDVKD. The CDR3 has 12 residues. The CDR3 DNA follows: TGTGCCACCGGAGATGGCACCGGGGAGCTGTTTTTT. It codes for CATGDGTGELFF.